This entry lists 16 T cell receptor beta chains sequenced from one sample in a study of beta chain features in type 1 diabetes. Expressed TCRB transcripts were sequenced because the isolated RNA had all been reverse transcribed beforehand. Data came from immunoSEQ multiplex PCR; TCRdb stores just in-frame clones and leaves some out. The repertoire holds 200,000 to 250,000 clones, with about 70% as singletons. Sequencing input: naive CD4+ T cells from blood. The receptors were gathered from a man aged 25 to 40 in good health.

DNA for the CDR3: TGCGCCAGCAGCATGACAGACAGCACAGATACGCAGTATTTT. Its protein product is CASSMTDSTDTQYF. The rearrangement joins TRBV5-1 to TRBJ2-3, with D perhaps matching TRBD1 (5 bases). Trimming removed 4 bases from V and 0 bases from J, with 9 bases in between. The CDR3 runs 14 residues. Germline loops: CDR1 SGHRS, CDR2 YFSETQ.

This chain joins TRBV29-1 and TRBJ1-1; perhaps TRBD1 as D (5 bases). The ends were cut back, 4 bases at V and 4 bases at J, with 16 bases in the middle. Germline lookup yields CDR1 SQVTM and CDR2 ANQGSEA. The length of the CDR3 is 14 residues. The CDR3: CSVGWGSLSTEAFF. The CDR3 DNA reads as TGCAGCGTTGGGTGGGGGTCGTTGAGCACTGAAGCTTTCTTT.

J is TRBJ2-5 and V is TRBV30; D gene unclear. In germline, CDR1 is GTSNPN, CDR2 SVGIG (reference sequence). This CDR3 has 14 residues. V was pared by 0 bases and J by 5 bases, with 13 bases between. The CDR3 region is CAWSVGLPRETQYF. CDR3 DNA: TGTGCCTGGAGTGTAGGTCTCCCCCGGGAGACCCAGTACTTC.

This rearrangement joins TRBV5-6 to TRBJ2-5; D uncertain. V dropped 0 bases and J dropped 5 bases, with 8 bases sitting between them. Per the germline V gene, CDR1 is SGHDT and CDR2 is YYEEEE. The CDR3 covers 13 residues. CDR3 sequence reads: CASSLGLAETQYF. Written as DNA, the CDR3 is TGTGCCAGCAGCTTGGGGCTGGCGGAGACCCAGTACTTC.

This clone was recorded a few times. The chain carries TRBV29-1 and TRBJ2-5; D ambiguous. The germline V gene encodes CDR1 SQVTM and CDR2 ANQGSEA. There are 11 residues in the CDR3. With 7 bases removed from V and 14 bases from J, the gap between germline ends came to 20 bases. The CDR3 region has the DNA TGCAGCGCACGATTGATAGAGATCATCTACTTC. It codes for CSARLIEIIYF.

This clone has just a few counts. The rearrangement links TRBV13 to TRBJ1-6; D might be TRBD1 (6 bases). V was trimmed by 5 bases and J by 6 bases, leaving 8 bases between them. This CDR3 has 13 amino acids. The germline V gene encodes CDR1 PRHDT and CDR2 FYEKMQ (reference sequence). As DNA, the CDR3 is TGTGCCAGCAGCCCGGACAGTAATTCACCCCTCCACTTT. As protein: CASSPDSNSPLHF.

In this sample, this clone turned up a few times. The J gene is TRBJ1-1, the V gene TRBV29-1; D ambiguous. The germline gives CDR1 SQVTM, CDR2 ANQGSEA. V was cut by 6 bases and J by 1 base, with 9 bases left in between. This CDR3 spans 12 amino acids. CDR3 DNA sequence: TGCAGCGTCAAAACCTCGAACACTGAAGCTTTCTTT. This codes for CSVKTSNTEAFF.

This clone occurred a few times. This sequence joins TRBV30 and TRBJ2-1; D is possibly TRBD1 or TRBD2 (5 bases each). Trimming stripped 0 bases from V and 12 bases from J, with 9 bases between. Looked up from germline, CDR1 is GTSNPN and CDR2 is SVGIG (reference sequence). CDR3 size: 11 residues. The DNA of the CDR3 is TGTGCCTGGAGTGTACGGGGCCCGCAGTTCTTC. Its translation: CAWSVRGPQFF.

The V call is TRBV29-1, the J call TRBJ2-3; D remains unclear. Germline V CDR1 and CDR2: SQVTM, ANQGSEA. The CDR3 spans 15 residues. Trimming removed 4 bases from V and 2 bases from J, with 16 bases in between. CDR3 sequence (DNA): TGCAGCGTTGTCAGTTTCGGGCGGATCACAGATACGCAGTATTTT. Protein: CSVVSFGRITDTQYF.

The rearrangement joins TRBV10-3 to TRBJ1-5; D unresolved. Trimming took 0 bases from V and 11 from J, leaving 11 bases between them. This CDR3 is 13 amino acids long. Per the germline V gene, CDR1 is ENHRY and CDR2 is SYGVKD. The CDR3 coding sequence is TGTGCCATCAGTGAGTCAAATCCTGCGACCCAGCATTTT. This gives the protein CAISESNPATQHF.

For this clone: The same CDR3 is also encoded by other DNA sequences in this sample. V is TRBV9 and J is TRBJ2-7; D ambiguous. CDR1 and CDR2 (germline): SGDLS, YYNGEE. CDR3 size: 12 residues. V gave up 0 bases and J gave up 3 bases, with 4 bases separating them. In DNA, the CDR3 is TGTGCCAGCAGCGTAGACGGCTACGAGCAGTACTTC. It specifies CASSVDGYEQYF.

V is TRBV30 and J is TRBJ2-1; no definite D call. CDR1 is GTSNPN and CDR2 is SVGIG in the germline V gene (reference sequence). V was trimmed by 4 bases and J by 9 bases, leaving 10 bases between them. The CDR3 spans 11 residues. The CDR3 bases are TGTGCCTGGACCAGCTCGCTTGAGCAGTTCTTC. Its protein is CAWTSSLEQFF. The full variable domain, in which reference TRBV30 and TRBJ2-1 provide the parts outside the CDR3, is SQTIHQWPATLVQPVGSPLSLECTVEGTSNPNLYWYRQAAGRGLQLLFYSVGIGQISSEVPQNLSASRPQDRQFILSSKKLLLSDSGFYLCAWTSSLEQFFGPGTRLTVL.

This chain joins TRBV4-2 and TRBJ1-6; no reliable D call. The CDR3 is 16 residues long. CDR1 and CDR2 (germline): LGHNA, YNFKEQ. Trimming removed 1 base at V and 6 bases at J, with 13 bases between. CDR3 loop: CASSQVPNSLNSPLHF. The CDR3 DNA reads TGTGCCAGCAGCCAAGTTCCTAACAGCCTTAATTCACCCCTCCACTTT.

Here the CDR3 reads CASSSGQGRQETQYF. CDR3 in DNA: TGTGCCAGCAGCTCCGGGCAGGGTAGACAAGAGACCCAGTACTTC. V and J are TRBV5-4 and TRBJ2-5; tentatively, D is TRBD1 (5 bases). Trimming shortened V by 3 bases and J by 2 bases, and 14 bases separated the two germline ends. There are 15 residues in the CDR3. Germline V lookup: CDR1 SGHNT, CDR2 YYREEE (reference sequence). The full variable domain, in which reference TRBV5-4 and TRBJ2-5 provide the parts outside the CDR3, is ETGVTQSPTHLIKTRGQQVTLRCSSQSGHNTVSWYQQALGQGPQFIFQYYREEENGRGNFPPRFSGLQFPNYSSELNVNALELDDSALYLCASSSGQGRQETQYFGPGTRLLVL.

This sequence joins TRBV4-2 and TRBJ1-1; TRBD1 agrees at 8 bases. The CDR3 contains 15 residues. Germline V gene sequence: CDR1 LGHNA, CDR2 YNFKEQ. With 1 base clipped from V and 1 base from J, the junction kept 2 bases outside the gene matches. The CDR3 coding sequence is TGTGCCAGCAGCCAAGTGGACAGGGAGAACACTGAAGCTTTCTTT. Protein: CASSQVDRENTEAFF.

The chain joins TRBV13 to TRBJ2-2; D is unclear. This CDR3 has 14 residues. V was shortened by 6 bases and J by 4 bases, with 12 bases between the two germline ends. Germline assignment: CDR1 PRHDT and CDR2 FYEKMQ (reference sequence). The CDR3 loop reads CASSINRPTGELFF. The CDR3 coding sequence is TGTGCCAGCAGTATCAATCGGCCCACCGGGGAGCTGTTTTTT.